The clone carrying this T cell receptor beta chain has a handful of counts. Its specificity is not known. 5'-RACE, quantitative and with molecular barcodes, yielded the TCR beta libraries. TCRdb analysed the 5' RACE reads with MiXCR anew, one entry per CDR3 protein. The profile shows about 360,000 distinct CDR3 sequences, 20% to 25% of them singletons. The data originate from a study of CD8 T cells in ankylosing spondylitis. General study findings and limits: There were earlier reports of some motif variants in reactive arthritis synovial fluid and blood. Matched ankylosing spondylitis synovial fluid reportedly contained a significantly enriched population of disease-linked clones.

Material: blood, either unsorted or a sorted T cell fraction (not recorded which). The receptor was isolated from a male donor with ankylosing spondylitis or in good health (not recorded which).

The CDR3 is CASSGTPNTGELFF. The DNA for the CDR3 is TGCGCCAGCAGCGGAACACCGAACACCGGGGAGCTGTTTTTT. The rearrangement links TRBV5-1 to TRBJ2-2; D call uncertain. With 4 bases removed from V and 0 bases from J, the gap between germline ends came to 7 bases. The CDR3 extends over 14 amino acids. In germline, CDR1 is SGHRS, CDR2 YFSETQ.